The 5 T cell receptor beta chains given below trace back to one sample, sequenced in a study of T cell responses to AZD1222 COVID-19 vaccine. Measured with immunoSEQ multiplex PCR; TCRdb has only the in-frame clones, and not every one. The sample has approximately 80,000 clones, 70% to 90% seen once. The sample consisted of peripheral blood, taken 28 days after the second AZD1222 dose. The receptors were gathered from an adult who received the AZD1222 COVID-19 vaccine.

The chain carries TRBV24-1 and TRBJ2-2, with 9 nucleotides matching TRBD1. Germline V gene sequence: CDR1 KGHDR, CDR2 SFDVKD. This CDR3 spans 16 amino acids. V dropped 7 bases and J dropped 4; count of bases not matched to a gene: 9. The CDR3 DNA reads TGTGCCACCAGATCCCGGGGGACAGGGTTCACCGGGGAGCTGTTTTTT. Its translation is CATRSRGTGFTGELFF.

This clone was counted a single time. The V and J genes are TRBV7-3 and TRBJ2-1; maybe TRBD2 (6 bases). The CDR3 is 13 amino acids. Germline V gives CDR1 SGHTA, CDR2 FQGTGA. Trimming shortened V by 5 bases and J by 12 bases, and 17 bases separated the two germline ends. Here the CDR3 reads CASSPRGPEGQFF. CDR3 bases: TGTGCCAGCAGCCCCCGGGGACCGGAGGGGCAGTTCTTC.

This chain uses TRBV5-1 with TRBJ1-3; D might be TRBD1 (5 bases). Trimming cost V 0 bases and J 0 bases, with 10 bases left between them. CDR3 size: 16 residues. Germline assignment: CDR1 SGHRS and CDR2 YFSETQ. The DNA of the CDR3 is TGCGCCAGCAGCTTGGAGCAAGGGGACTCTGGAAACACCATATATTTT. It encodes CASSLEQGDSGNTIYF.

V usage is TRBV5-1 and J usage is TRBJ1-4; TRBD1 might be the D (5 bases). The CDR3 contains 14 residues. Germline-derived CDR1 and CDR2 are SGHRS and YFSETQ. Deletions cut 0 bases from V and 8 bases from J, with 11 bases between. Here the CDR3 reads CASSLEGIDEKLFF. The DNA of the CDR3 is TGCGCCAGCAGCTTGGAGGGGATTGACGAAAAACTGTTTTTT.

This clone was detected only once. This chain connects TRBV7-2 to TRBJ1-2, with D unclear. Trimming shortened V by 0 bases and J by 6 bases, and 14 bases separated the two germline ends. CDR1 SGHTA and CDR2 FQGNSA come from the germline V gene. This CDR3 region has 15 residues. In nucleotides, the CDR3 is TGTGCCAGCAGCTTAGCGGCGCGCGACCAAGATGGCTACACCTTC. Amino acids: CASSLAARDQDGYTF. The variable domain in full, completed from reference TRBV7-2 and TRBJ1-2, reads GAGVSQSPSNKVTEKGKDVELRCDPISGHTALYWYRQSLGQGLEFLIYFQGNSAPDKSGLPSDRFSAERTGGSVSTLTIQRTQQEDSAVYLCASSLAARDQDGYTFGSGTRLTVV.